This T cell receptor (beta chain) was sequenced in a study of cytomegalovirus exposure and HLA in healthy donors. Study summary: In terms of ancestry, the Caucasian-associated cluster contained about four fifths of the roughly 400 genotyped donors. Points from the study as a whole: Later analysis associated a missense DCLRE1C variant with TCR beta V- and J-gene trimming.

Deletions cut 2 bases from V and 6 bases from J, with 7 bases between. This CDR3 has 12 residues. Germline V CDR1 and CDR2: MNHEY, SVGAGI. PCR employed 60 Vbeta and 13 Jbeta primers. Using immunoSEQ multiplex PCR, the repertoire was profiled, and TCRdb retains in-frame clones only, with some absent. The sample comprises 110,000 or so clones, approximately 71% of which are singletons, and approximately 5.5% rests with the top ten. Concerning this clone itself: Its matching antigen is unknown.

Though probably carrying unrecorded immune exposures, donors were nominally healthy at sampling. The source is a woman between 65 and 79 years old in good health and CMV-seropositive. The sample comprised PBMCs. The chain has TRBV6-5 and TRBJ1-1, with D hard to call. CDR3 nucleotide sequence: TGTGCCAGCAGTTACGGAGGGTCTGAAGCTTTCTTT. This codes for CASSYGGSEAFF.